This T cell receptor beta chain was identified during a study of cytomegalovirus exposure and HLA in healthy donors. V was cut by 1 base and J by 6 bases, with 6 bases left in between. From germline, CDR1 is SGHRS and CDR2 YFSETQ. This CDR3 has 12 residues. In regard to this clone: As yet, its antigen is unknown.

The study's findings and limits: TCR beta V segments were, for the most part, productive about 87% or about 30% of the time in an earlier analysis.

A multiplex PCR was run with 60 Vbeta primers and 13 Jbeta primers. The method was immunoSEQ multiplex PCR; TCRdb's version includes in-frame clones alone and lacks a portion of them. The table has about 190,000 clones, 80% to 85% seen once. The clonotype was recovered from a woman under 30 in good health and CMV-seropositive. Sequencing used PBMCs. The rearrangement uses TRBV5-1 and TRBJ2-3; D is ambiguous. The DNA for the CDR3 is TGCGCCAGCAGCTTGTCCGTGGATACGCAGTATTTT. It specifies CASSLSVDTQYF.